This TCR beta chain was retrieved from a study of T cell changes during pregnancy in multiple sclerosis. The table came from immunoSEQ multiplex PCR; TCRdb's copy has only in-frame clones and leaves some out. The table has about 81,000 clones, just under 95% seen once; the top ten hold approximately 1.3%. V was clipped by 3 bases and J by 1 base; unmatched bases: 7. The germline V gene has CDR1 MNHEY and CDR2 SMNVEV (reference sequence). The CDR3 spans 16 residues. The source is a female donor in good health, enrolled as a control in a pregnancy study. V gene TRBV27 combines with J gene TRBJ2-7; 9 bases map to TRBD1. This specimen was peripheral blood, taken in the third trimester of pregnancy. In DNA form, the CDR3 reads TGTGCCAGCAGTTTGTCTCCCGGGACAGGGTCCTACGAGCAGTACTTC. Protein sequence: CASSLSPGTGSYEQYF.